The 22 T cell receptor beta chains listed next were all sequenced from one sample in a study of identical twins. TCRdb re-called the 5' RACE reads through MiXCR, storing one row per CDR3 protein. The sample carries roughly 250,000 distinct CDR3 sequences, approximately 7% recorded once. Separately, the same data were catalogued under a study of yellow fever vaccine responses in identical twins.

The sequencing sample was made of memory (CD45RO+) T cells sorted from blood. These receptors were obtained from a woman aged 18-29 years in good health.

This clonotype was detected ten times or more. The gene calls are TRBV5-1 and TRBJ2-3; D is tentatively TRBD1 or TRBD2 (5 bases each). Germline lookup yields CDR1 SGHRS and CDR2 YFSETQ. V lost 4 bases, J lost 1 base, and 13 bases lay in between. CDR3 size: 15 residues. CDR3 sequence: CASSKQVGGTDTQYF. CDR3 in DNA: TGCGCCAGCAGCAAACAGGTCGGGGGCACAGATACGCAGTATTTT.

The chain is built from TRBV5-1 and TRBJ2-5, with 7 bases identical to TRBD2. The CDR3 is 15 residues long. The germline CDR1 and CDR2 sequences are SGHRS and YFSETQ. V trimming: 4 bases; J trimming: 0 bases; junction bases outside the gene matches: 6. CDR3 DNA sequence: TGCGCCAGCAGCCGCGGGGGTTCCCACCAAGAGACCCAGTACTTC. Its protein product is CASSRGGSHQETQYF.

J is TRBJ2-1 and V is TRBV5-1, with 8 bases that match TRBD2. Germline CDR1 is SGHRS and CDR2 is YFSETQ. Unmatched junction bases numbered 8, after V lost 4 bases and J lost 2 bases. CDR3 length equals 16 residues. The CDR3: CASSPDPGRAYNEQFF. CDR3 coding DNA: TGCGCCAGCAGCCCGGACCCCGGGAGGGCCTACAATGAGCAGTTCTTC. Drawing the rest from reference TRBV5-1 and TRBJ2-1, the complete variable domain is KAGVTQTPRYLIKTRGQQVTLSCSPISGHRSVSWYQQTPGQGLQFLFEYFSETQRNKGNFPGRFSGRQFSNSRSEMNVSTLELGDSALYLCASSPDPGRAYNEQFFGPGTRLTVL.

The V call is TRBV29-1, the J call TRBJ1-2; D is possibly TRBD1 (5 bases). The CDR3 is 12 residues long. Germline assignment: CDR1 SQVTM and CDR2 ANQGSEA. Trimming took off 5 bases at V and 2 bases at J, with 9 bases between the two ends. CDR3 region: CSVRRQNYGYTF. CDR3 coding DNA: TGCAGCGTTAGGCGACAGAACTATGGCTACACCTTC.

This clonotype appeared many times. The V gene is TRBV10-3, the J gene TRBJ2-1; the D gene is possibly TRBD2 (6 bases). The CDR3 sequence is 15 residues long. Trimming shortened V by 3 bases and J by 4 bases, and 13 bases separated the two germline ends. Germline loops: CDR1 ENHRY, CDR2 SYGVKD. The CDR3 sequence is CAISERGSGYNEQFF. The CDR3 DNA is TGTGCCATCAGTGAACGGGGGAGTGGGTACAATGAGCAGTTCTTC.

This chain uses TRBV28 with TRBJ2-1; tentative D call: TRBD2 (6 bases). The germline gives CDR1 MDHEN, CDR2 SYDVKM. The CDR3 sequence is 14 residues long. Trimming removed 2 bases from V and 3 bases from J, with 8 bases in between. The CDR3 DNA follows: TGTGCCAGCAGTTTACTTAGCGGCTACAATGAGCAGTTCTTC. Protein: CASSLLSGYNEQFF.

This clonotype has more than one count but fewer than ten. The V gene is TRBV7-2, the J gene TRBJ2-7; weak D call: TRBD1 (6 bases). Between the trimmed V and J ends, which lost 4 bases and 7 bases, there was a span of 17 bases. Germline V gives CDR1 SGHTA, CDR2 FQGNSA. This CDR3 spans 14 amino acids. CDR3 nucleotide sequence: TGTGCCAGCAGCTCCTTATACAGGGTGCGGGAGCAGTACTTC. Translating gives CASSSLYRVREQYF.

This clonotype was seen repeatedly, ten times or more. This rearrangement joins TRBV15 to TRBJ2-3; D uncertain. The ends were cut back, 1 base at V and 7 bases at J, with 6 bases in the middle. This CDR3 contains 12 residues. Germline CDR1 LNHNV, CDR2 YYDKDF (reference sequence). CDR3 bases: TGTGCCACCAGCAGAGCGGGCAATACGCAGTATTTT. As protein: CATSRAGNTQYF.

In this sample, this clonotype turned up many times. The chain recombines TRBV6-5 with TRBJ2-7, with D possibly TRBD1 on 5 matching bases. The CDR3 loop spans 15 amino acids. V gave up 4 bases and J gave up 0 bases, with 13 bases separating them. CDR1 is MNHEY, CDR2 SVGAGI, per germline. CDR3: CASSSPGSTSYEQYF. The CDR3, as DNA: TGTGCCAGCAGTTCACCAGGGTCCACCTCCTACGAGCAGTACTTC.

This clonotype came up many times. The chain couples TRBV20-1 to TRBJ2-4; no definite D call. The CDR3 is 12 amino acids. Germline V lookup: CDR1 DFQATT, CDR2 SNEGSKA (reference sequence). V lost 1 base and J 2 bases, leaving 3 bases between the germline ends. CDR3 DNA: TGCAGTGCTAGAGGATCCAAAAACATTCAGTACTTC. It encodes CSARGSKNIQYF.

This clonotype was observed a handful of times. The chain recombines TRBV20-1 with TRBJ2-3; the D gene could be TRBD1 or TRBD2 (5 bases each). Deletions cut 3 bases from V and 0 bases from J, with 13 bases between. Germline V gene sequence: CDR1 DFQATT, CDR2 SNEGSKA (reference sequence). The CDR3 is 15 residues long. The CDR3 reads CSASGAHASTDTQYF. CDR3 bases: TGCAGTGCTAGCGGGGCCCATGCGAGCACAGATACGCAGTATTTT.

The CDR3 region is CASINRASGSSEQFF. As DNA, the CDR3 is TGTGCCAGCATCAACAGGGCTAGCGGGAGCTCTGAGCAGTTCTTC. V gene TRBV6-1 combines with J gene TRBJ2-1; 10 bases fit TRBD2. The J segment lost 9 bases and the V segment lost 7 bases, leaving 12 bases of the junction unmatched. The CDR3 covers 15 residues. The germline V gene encodes CDR1 MNHNS and CDR2 SASEGT.

This clonotype came up a few times. V is TRBV3-1 and J is TRBJ2-2; possibly TRBD1 for D (7 bases). The germline gives CDR1 LGHDT, CDR2 YNNKEL (reference sequence). The CDR3 length is 16 residues. V dropped 1 base and J dropped 7 bases, with 16 bases sitting between them. The CDR3 DNA reads TGTGCCAGCAGCCAAGCGGGGGCAGGGGGATACGGGGAGCTGTTTTTT. Translated, it gives CASSQAGAGGYGELFF. Supplemented by reference TRBV3-1 and TRBJ2-2, the full variable domain reads DTAVSQTPKYLVTQMGNDKSIKCEQNLGHDTMYWYKQDSKKFLKIMFSYNNKELIINETVPNRFSPKSPDKAHLNLHINSLELGDSAVYFCASSQAGAGGYGELFFGEGSRLTVL.

V and J are TRBV20-1 and TRBJ2-5; D is uncertain. The V and J ends lost 1 base and 4 bases respectively, with 10 bases between them. The CDR3 length is 13 residues. CDR1 is DFQATT, CDR2 SNEGSKA, per germline (reference sequence). The CDR3 nucleotides read TGCAGTGCTAGAGTCTCCAAGGGAGAGACCCAGTACTTC. Translating gives CSARVSKGETQYF.

The V call is TRBV12-5, the J call TRBJ2-7; TRBD2 is a possible D gene (6 bases). V was shortened by 7 bases and J by 2 bases, with 12 bases between the two germline ends. The CDR3 totals 13 residues. Germline V gene sequence: CDR1 LGHNT, CDR2 FRNRAP. Written as DNA, the CDR3 is TGTGCTAGTGCGGAGGGGACCACCTACGAGCAGTACTTC. Its translation is CASAEGTTYEQYF.

This clonotype was found a few times. The V gene is TRBV15, the J gene TRBJ2-2; TRBD2 agrees at 7 bases. With 6 bases clipped from V and 3 bases from J, the junction kept 4 bases outside the gene matches. Germline V gene sequence: CDR1 LNHNV, CDR2 YYDKDF (reference sequence). This CDR3 has 14 residues. Here the CDR3 reads CATRTSPDTGELFF. The DNA of the CDR3 is TGTGCCACCAGGACTAGCCCGGACACCGGGGAGCTGTTTTTT.

The chain employs TRBV4-2 and TRBJ2-1, with D possibly being TRBD2 (6 bases). Germline lookup yields CDR1 LGHNA and CDR2 YNFKEQ. This CDR3 has 14 residues. The V gene lost 3 bases and the J gene lost 0 bases, with 6 bases spanning the gap. The CDR3 spells CASSQGGSYNEQFF. For the CDR3, the DNA is TGTGCCAGCAGCCAGGGGGGCTCCTACAATGAGCAGTTCTTC.

There are a few counts of this clonotype. A junction boundary mismatches the germline segment, possibly from a read error. The rearrangement uses TRBV10-2 and TRBJ2-5; 8 bases are a match to TRBD2. The germline V gene encodes CDR1 WSHSY and CDR2 SAAADI. CDR3 length equals 16 residues. The CDR3 region has the DNA TGCGCCAGCAGTGAGATCCGGGGGGGGTTACAAGGGACCCAGTACTTC. It translates to CASSEIRGGLQGTQYF.

This clonotype has ten or more counts. This chain connects TRBV5-1 to TRBJ2-5; perhaps D is TRBD1 or TRBD2 (5 bases each). V was shortened by 0 bases and J by 2 bases, with 11 bases between the two germline ends. This CDR3 is 15 amino acids long. CDR1 and CDR2 from the germline V gene are SGHRS and YFSETQ. The CDR3 reads CASSLADSGQETQYF. Written as DNA, the CDR3 is TGCGCCAGCAGCTTGGCCGACAGCGGACAAGAGACCCAGTACTTC.

This clonotype occurred many times. The chain carries TRBV5-5 and TRBJ2-1; D is ambiguous. This CDR3 spans 14 amino acids. The V end lost 3 bases, the J end lost 0 bases, and 7 bases lay between the germline ends. Germline CDR1 reads SGHKS; CDR2 reads YYEKEE (reference sequence). The CDR3 loop is CASSSRSSYNEQFF. CDR3 nucleotide sequence: TGTGCCAGCAGCTCCAGGAGCTCCTACAATGAGCAGTTCTTC.

The table lists this clonotype with a few counts. The chain carries TRBV2 and TRBJ2-1, with 10 nucleotides matching TRBD2. Germline loops: CDR1 SNHLY, CDR2 FYNNEI. The V and J ends lost 8 bases and 2 bases, in that order; junction bases with no gene match: 6. The CDR3 spans 15 residues. The CDR3 loop is CASQSGRAAYNEQFF. Written as DNA, the CDR3 is TGTGCCAGCCAGAGCGGGAGGGCCGCCTACAATGAGCAGTTCTTC.

This clonotype has ten or more counts. V usage is TRBV5-1 and J usage is TRBJ1-5; TRBD1 agrees at 8 bases. V shed 1 base, J shed 4 bases, and the junction held 10 bases outside the gene matches. The CDR3 covers 17 residues. Germline assignment: CDR1 SGHRS and CDR2 YFSETQ. In DNA form, the CDR3 reads TGCGCCAGCAGCTTGATCGGACAGGGAAAAATTAATCAGCCCCAGCATTTT. Its translation: CASSLIGQGKINQPQHF.